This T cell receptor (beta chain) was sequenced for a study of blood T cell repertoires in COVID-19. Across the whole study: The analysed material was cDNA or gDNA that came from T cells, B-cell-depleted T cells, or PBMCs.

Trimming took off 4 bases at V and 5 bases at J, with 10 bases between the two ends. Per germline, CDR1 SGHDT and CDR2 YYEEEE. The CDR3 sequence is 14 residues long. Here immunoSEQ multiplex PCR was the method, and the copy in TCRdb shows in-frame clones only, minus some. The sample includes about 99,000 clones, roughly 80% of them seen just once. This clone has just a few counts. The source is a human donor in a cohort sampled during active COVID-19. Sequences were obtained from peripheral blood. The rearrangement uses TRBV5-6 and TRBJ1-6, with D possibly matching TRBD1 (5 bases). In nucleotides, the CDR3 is TGTGCCAGCAGCGCGGGACGCCATAATTCACCCCTCCACTTT. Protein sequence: CASSAGRHNSPLHF.